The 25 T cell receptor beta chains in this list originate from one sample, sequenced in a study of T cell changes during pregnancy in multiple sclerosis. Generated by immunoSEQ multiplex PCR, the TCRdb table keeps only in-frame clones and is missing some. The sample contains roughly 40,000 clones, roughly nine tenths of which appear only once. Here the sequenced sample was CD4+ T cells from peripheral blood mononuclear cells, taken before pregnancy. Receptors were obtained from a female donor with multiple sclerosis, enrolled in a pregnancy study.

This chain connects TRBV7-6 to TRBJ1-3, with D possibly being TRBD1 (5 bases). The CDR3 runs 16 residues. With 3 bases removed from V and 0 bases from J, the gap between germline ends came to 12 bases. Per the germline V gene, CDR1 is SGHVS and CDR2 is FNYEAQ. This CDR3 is CASSFNQGSSGNTIYF. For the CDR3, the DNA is TGTGCCAGCAGCTTTAACCAGGGATCCTCTGGAAACACCATATATTTT. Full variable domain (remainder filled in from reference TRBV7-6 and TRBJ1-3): GAGVSQSPRYKVTKRGQDVALRCDPISGHVSLYWYRQALGQGPEFLTYFNYEAQQDKSGLPNDRFSAERPEGSISTLTIQRTEQRDSAMYRCASSFNQGSSGNTIYFGEGSWLTVV.

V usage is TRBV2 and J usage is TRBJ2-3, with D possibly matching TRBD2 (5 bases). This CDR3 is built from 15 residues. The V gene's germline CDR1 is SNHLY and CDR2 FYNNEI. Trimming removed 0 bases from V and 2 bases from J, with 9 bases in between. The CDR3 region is CASSEAQRNTDTQYF. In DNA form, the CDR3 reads TGTGCCAGCAGTGAAGCGCAGCGGAACACAGATACGCAGTATTTT. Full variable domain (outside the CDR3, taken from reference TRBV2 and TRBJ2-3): EPEVTQTPSHQVTQMGQEVILRCVPISNHLYFYWYRQILGQKVEFLVSFYNNEISEKSEIFDDQFSVERPDGSNFTLKIRSTKLEDSAMYFCASSEAQRNTDTQYFGPGTRLTVL.

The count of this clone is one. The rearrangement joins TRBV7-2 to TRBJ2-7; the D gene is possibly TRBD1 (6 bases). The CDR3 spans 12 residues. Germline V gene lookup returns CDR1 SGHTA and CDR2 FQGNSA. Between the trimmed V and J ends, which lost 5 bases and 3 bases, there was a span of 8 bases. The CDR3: CASSVDSYEQYF. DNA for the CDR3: TGTGCCAGCAGCGTGGACAGCTACGAGCAGTACTTC.

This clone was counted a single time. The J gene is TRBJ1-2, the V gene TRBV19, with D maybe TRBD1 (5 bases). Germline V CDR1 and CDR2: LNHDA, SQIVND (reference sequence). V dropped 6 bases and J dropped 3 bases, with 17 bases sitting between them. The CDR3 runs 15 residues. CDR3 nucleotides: TGTGCCAGTAGCAAAGGGGAGGGATTCCACTATGGCTACACCTTC. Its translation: CASSKGEGFHYGYTF.

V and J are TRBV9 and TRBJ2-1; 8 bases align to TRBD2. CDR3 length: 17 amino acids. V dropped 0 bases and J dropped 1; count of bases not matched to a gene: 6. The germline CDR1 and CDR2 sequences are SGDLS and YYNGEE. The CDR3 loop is CASSVDLAGWSYNEQFF. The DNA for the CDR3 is TGTGCCAGCAGCGTAGATTTAGCGGGGTGGTCCTACAATGAGCAGTTCTTC.

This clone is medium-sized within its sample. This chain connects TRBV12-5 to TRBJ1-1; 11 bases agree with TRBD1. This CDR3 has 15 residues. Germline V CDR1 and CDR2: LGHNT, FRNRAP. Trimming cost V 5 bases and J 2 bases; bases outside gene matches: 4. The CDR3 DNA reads TGTGCTAGTGGTGGACAGGGGGCTAAAAACACTGAAGCTTTCTTT. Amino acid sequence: CASGGQGAKNTEAFF.

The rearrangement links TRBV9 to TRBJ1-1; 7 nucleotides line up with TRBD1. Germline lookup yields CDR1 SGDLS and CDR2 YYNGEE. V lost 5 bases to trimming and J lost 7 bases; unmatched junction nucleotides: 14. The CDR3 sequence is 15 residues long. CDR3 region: CASSLQTGYVSEAFF. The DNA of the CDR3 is TGTGCCAGCAGTCTCCAGACAGGGTACGTTAGTGAAGCTTTCTTT. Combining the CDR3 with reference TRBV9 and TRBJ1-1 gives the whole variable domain DSGVTQTPKHLITATGQRVTLRCSPRSGDLSVYWYQQSLDQGLQFLIQYYNGEERAKGNILERFSAQQFPDLHSELNLSSLELGDSALYFCASSLQTGYVSEAFFGQGTRLTVV.

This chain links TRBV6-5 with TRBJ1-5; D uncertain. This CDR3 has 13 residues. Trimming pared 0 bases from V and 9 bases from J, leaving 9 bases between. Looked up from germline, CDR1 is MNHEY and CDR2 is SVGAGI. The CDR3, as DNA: TGTGCCAGCAGTTACTCGGCTAGGCCGCCCCAGCATTTT. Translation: CASSYSARPPQHF.

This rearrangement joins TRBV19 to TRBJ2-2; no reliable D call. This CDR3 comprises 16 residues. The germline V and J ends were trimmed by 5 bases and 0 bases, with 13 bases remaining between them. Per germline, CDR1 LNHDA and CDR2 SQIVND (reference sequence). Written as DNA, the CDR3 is TGTGCCAGTAGTCTCTTGGTACGGTCGAACACCGGGGAGCTGTTTTTT. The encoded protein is CASSLLVRSNTGELFF.

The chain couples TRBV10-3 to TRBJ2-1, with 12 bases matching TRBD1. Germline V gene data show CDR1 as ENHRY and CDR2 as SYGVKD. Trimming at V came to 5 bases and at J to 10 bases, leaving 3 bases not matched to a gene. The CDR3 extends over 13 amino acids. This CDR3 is CAISPGQGAEQFF. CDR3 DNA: TGTGCCATCAGTCCGGGACAGGGGGCCGAGCAGTTCTTC.

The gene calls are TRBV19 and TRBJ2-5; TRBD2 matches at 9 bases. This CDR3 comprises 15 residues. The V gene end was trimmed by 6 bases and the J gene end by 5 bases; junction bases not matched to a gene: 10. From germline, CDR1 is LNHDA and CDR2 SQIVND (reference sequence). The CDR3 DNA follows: TGTGCCAGTAGCCCGCAGCGGGGGGCTTGGGAGACCCAGTACTTC. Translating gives CASSPQRGAWETQYF.

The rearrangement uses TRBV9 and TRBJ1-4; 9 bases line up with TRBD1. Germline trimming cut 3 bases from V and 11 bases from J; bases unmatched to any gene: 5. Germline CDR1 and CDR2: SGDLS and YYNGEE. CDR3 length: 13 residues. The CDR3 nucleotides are TGTGCCAGCAGCGCGTGGACAGGGGACAAACTGTTTTTT. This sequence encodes CASSAWTGDKLFF.

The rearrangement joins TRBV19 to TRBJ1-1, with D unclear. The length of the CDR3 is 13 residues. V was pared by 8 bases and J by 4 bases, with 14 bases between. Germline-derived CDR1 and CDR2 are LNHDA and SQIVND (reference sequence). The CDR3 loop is CASSVGGVTEAFF. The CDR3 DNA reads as TGTGCCAGTTCCGTCGGAGGAGTCACTGAAGCTTTCTTT.

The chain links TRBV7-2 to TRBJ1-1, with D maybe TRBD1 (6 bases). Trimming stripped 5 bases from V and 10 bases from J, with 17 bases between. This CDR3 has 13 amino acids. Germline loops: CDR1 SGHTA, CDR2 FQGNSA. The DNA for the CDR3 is TGTGCCAGCAGCCGCTCGGGGGGCCTAGGAGCTTTCTTT. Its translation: CASSRSGGLGAFF.

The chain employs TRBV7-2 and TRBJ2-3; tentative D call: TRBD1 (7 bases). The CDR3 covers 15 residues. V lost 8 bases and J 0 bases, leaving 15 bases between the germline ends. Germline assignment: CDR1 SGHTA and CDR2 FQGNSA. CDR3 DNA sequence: TGTGCCAGCGCAGTGGGGGGACAGAGCACAGATACGCAGTATTTT. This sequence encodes CASAVGGQSTDTQYF.

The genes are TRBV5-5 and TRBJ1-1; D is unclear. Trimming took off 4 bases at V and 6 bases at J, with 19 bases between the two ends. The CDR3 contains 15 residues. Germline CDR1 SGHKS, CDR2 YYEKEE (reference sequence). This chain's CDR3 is CASSGSDAGFPEAFF. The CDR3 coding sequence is TGTGCCAGCAGCGGCTCGGACGCGGGGTTCCCTGAAGCTTTCTTT. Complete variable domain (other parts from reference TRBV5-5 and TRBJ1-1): DAGVTQSPTHLIKTRGQQVTLRCSPISGHKSVSWYQQVLGQGPQFIFQYYEKEERGRGNFPDRFSARQFPNYSSELNVNALLLGDSALYLCASSGSDAGFPEAFFGQGTRLTVV.

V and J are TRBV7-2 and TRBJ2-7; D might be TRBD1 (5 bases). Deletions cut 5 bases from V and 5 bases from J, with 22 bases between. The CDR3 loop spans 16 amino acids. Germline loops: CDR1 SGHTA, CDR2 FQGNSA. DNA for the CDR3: TGTGCCAGCAGCCTTAGGTCCAGGGTCCCTTTGAACGAGCAGTACTTC. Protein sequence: CASSLRSRVPLNEQYF.

The CDR3 sequence is CASSVLGTSSYEQYF. CDR3 bases: TGTGCCAGCAGCGTATTGGGGACAAGCTCCTACGAGCAGTACTTC. The rearrangement joins TRBV9 to TRBJ2-7; tentatively, D is TRBD1 (6 bases). The ends were cut back, 1 base at V and 0 bases at J, with 11 bases in the middle. Germline-derived CDR1 and CDR2 are SGDLS and YYNGEE. This CDR3 comprises 15 residues.

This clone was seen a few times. This chain's CDR3 is CASSTGQGGNIQYF. The CDR3 region has the DNA TGTGCCAGTAGTACTGGACAGGGGGGAAACATTCAGTACTTC. The V and J genes are TRBV19 and TRBJ2-4; 10 bases line up with TRBD1. Germline-derived CDR1 and CDR2 are LNHDA and SQIVND (reference sequence). This CDR3 spans 14 amino acids. Germline trimming cut 4 bases from V and 6 bases from J; bases unmatched to any gene: 3.

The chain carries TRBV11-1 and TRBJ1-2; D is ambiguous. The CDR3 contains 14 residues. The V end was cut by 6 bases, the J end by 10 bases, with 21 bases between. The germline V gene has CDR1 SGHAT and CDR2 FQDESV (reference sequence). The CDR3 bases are TGTGCCAGCAGACCCGTCCCCACTTCTCTCGTCTACACCTTC. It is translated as CASRPVPTSLVYTF. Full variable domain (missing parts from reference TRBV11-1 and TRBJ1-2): EAEVAQSPRYKITEKSQAVAFWCDPISGHATLYWYRQILGQGPELLVQFQDESVVDDSQLPKDRFSAERLKGVDSTLKIQPAELGDSAMYLCASRPVPTSLVYTFGSGTRLTVV.

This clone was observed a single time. The CDR3 reads CASRLTGAPQETQYF. The CDR3 nucleotides are TGTGCCAGCAGGTTGACTGGTGCCCCCCAAGAGACCCAGTACTTC. The chain joins TRBV2 to TRBJ2-5; unclear D gene. The ends were cut back, 6 bases at V and 1 base at J, with 15 bases in the middle. The CDR3 runs 15 residues. The V gene's germline CDR1 is SNHLY and CDR2 FYNNEI.

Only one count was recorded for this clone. The CDR3 coding sequence is TGTGCCAGCAGTTATACAGGGGCCGTCACCTACGAGCAGTACTTC. Protein: CASSYTGAVTYEQYF. This rearrangement joins TRBV6-5 to TRBJ2-7; 7 nucleotides match TRBD1. Germline V lookup: CDR1 MNHEY, CDR2 SVGAGI. V gave up 3 bases and J gave up 2 bases; unmatched junction bases: 7. This CDR3 region has 15 residues.

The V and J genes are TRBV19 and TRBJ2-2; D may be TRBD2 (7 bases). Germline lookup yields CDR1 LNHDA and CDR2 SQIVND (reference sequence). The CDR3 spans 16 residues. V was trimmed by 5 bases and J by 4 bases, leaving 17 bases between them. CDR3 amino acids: CASSPRWGGRTGELFF. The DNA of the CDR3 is TGTGCCAGTAGTCCGAGGTGGGGGGGCCGCACCGGGGAGCTGTTTTTT.

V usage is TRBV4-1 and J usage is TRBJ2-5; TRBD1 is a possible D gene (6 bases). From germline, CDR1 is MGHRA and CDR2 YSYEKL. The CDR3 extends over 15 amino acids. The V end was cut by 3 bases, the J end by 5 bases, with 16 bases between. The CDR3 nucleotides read TGCGCCAGCAGCCAGGTGAAGCAGGGGTACGAGACCCAGTACTTC. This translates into CASSQVKQGYETQYF.

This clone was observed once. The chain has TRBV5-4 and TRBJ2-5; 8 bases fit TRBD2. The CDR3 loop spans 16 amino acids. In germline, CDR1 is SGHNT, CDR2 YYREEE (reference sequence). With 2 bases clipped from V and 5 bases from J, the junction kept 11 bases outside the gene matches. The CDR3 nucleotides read TGTGCCAGCAGCTTTCCGGACCGGGGGGGAGGGGAGACCCAGTACTTC. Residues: CASSFPDRGGGETQYF. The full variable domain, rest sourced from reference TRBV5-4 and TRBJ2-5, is ETGVTQSPTHLIKTRGQQVTLRCSSQSGHNTVSWYQQALGQGPQFIFQYYREEENGRGNFPPRFSGLQFPNYSSELNVNALELDDSALYLCASSFPDRGGGETQYFGPGTRLLVL.